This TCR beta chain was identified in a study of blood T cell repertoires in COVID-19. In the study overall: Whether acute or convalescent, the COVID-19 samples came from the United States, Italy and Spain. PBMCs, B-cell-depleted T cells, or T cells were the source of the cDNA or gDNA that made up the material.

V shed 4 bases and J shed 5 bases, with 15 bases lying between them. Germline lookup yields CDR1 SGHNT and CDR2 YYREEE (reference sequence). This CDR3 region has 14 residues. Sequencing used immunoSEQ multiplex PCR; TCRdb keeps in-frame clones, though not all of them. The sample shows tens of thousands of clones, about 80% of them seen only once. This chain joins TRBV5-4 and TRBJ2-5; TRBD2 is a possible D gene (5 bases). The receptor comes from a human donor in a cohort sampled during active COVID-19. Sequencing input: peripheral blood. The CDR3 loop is CASSAEVTGETQYF. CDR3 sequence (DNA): TGTGCCAGCAGCGCCGAGGTCACGGGGGAGACCCAGTACTTC.